These 9 T cell receptor beta chains were all obtained from the same sample, sequenced in a study of Graves' ophthalmopathy and Graves' hyperthyroidism. For repertoire sequencing, the TCR beta CDR3 regions were amplified from RNA transcripts. Second-round multiplex PCR followed a first-round RT-PCR using HTBI primers. TCRdb recomputed calls from the multiplex PCR reads with MiXCR, one row per CDR3 protein. The top ten hold around 6.5% of the sample, which has hundreds of thousands of distinct CDR3 sequences, approximately 22% seen once. Sequencing was done on a sample of peripheral blood. Receptors originate from a woman aged 18-30 years with stable Graves' hyperthyroidism. Some clones in this sample may be carry-over from other donors' samples.

This clonotype was found many times. The V gene is TRBV12-3 or TRBV12-4, the J gene TRBJ2-3; D unresolved. CDR3 length: 11 amino acids. Trimming cost V 4 bases and J 3 bases, with 2 bases left between them. As DNA, the CDR3 is TGTGCCAGCAGTTCGACAGATACGCAGTATTTT. Its protein is CASSSTDTQYF.

In this sample, this clonotype turned up many times. The chain employs TRBV6-2 or TRBV6-3 and TRBJ1-5; D may be TRBD1 (5 bases). Trimming took 5 bases from V and 0 from J, leaving 14 bases between them. Germline CDR1 and CDR2: MNHEY and SVGEGT. This CDR3 spans 16 amino acids. CDR3 sequence (DNA): TGTGCCAGCAGTCAACGATACAGGAATAGCAATCAGCCCCAGCATTTT. Translation: CASSQRYRNSNQPQHF.

This clonotype was recorded many times. V is TRBV12-3 or TRBV12-4 and J is TRBJ2-7; D not certain. V gave up 5 bases and J gave up 3 bases, with 14 bases separating them. The CDR3 is 14 amino acids. The CDR3 loop reads CASSPRVGVYEQYF. The CDR3 DNA reads as TGTGCCAGCAGTCCACGAGTTGGAGTCTACGAGCAGTACTTC.

This chain uses TRBV11-2 with TRBJ2-7; the D gene could be TRBD1 or TRBD2 (5 bases each). Germline CDR1 and CDR2: SGHAT and FQNNGV. V was pared by 4 bases and J by 2 bases, with 15 bases between. The CDR3 runs to 15 residues. The CDR3 region has the DNA TGTGCCAGCAGCTGGGGACGAGGGTCTCCCTACGAGCAGTACTTC. Amino acids: CASSWGRGSPYEQYF.

This clonotype was recorded many times. The chain joins TRBV5-1 to TRBJ1-1; 7 positions match TRBD1. CDR1 is SGHRS and CDR2 is YFSETQ in the germline V gene. This CDR3 has 13 amino acids. V lost 4 bases and J lost 8; bases outside the gene matches: 8. CDR3 residues: CASSPRQGSEAFF. CDR3 nucleotides: TGCGCCAGCAGCCCCCGACAGGGATCGGAAGCTTTCTTT.

This clonotype showed up many times. The rearrangement joins TRBV30 to TRBJ1-5; D perhaps matches TRBD1 (6 bases). The CDR3 extends over 12 amino acids. The V end was cut by 7 bases, the J end by 3 bases, with 10 bases between. Germline values: CDR1 GTSNPN, CDR2 SVGIG (reference sequence). CDR3 amino acids: CAFTGNNQPQHF. Here the CDR3 DNA reads TGTGCCTTTACAGGGAACAATCAGCCCCAGCATTTT.

The chain combines TRBV20-1 with TRBJ2-7; no clear D gene. Germline V gene data show CDR1 as DFQATT and CDR2 as SNEGSKA (reference sequence). V shed 2 bases and J shed 1 base, with 12 bases lying between them. This CDR3 is 14 amino acids long. The CDR3 reads CSARPLGRSYEQYF. CDR3 sequence (DNA): TGCAGTGCTAGACCCTTGGGCCGATCCTACGAGCAGTACTTC.

The chain uses TRBV29-1 and TRBJ2-5, with 10 nucleotides matching TRBD2. V gave up 3 bases and J gave up 5 bases; unmatched junction bases: 18. The CDR3 is made up of 18 amino acids. Germline V gene sequence: CDR1 SQVTM, CDR2 ANQGSEA. The CDR3 nucleotides are TGCAGCGTTGATCTGCTAGCGGGAGTCTCCCCGGGTCGGGAGACCCAGTACTTC. This sequence encodes CSVDLLAGVSPGRETQYF.

In this sample, this clonotype turned up many times. This rearrangement joins TRBV27 to TRBJ1-2; D unresolved. Germline V gene sequence: CDR1 MNHEY, CDR2 SMNVEV (reference sequence). The CDR3 consists of 14 residues. V was clipped by 2 bases and J by 8 bases, with 15 bases between them. The CDR3, as DNA: TGTGCCAGCAGTTTAACCCCTAAGGGCCACGGCTACACCTTC. Residues: CASSLTPKGHGYTF.